The clone carrying this T cell receptor (beta chain) was counted at least ten times. Its target is not known. TCRdb re-called the RT-PCR reads through MiXCR, storing one row per CDR3 protein. The sample includes a few hundred thousand distinct CDR3 sequences, 21% of them seen just once. This entry is derived from a study of response to subunit inactivated influenza vaccine. Study outcomes and limitations: The authors offered the suggestion that each seasonal influenza vaccination recruits few new T cells.

Germline CDR1 LGHNA, CDR2 YNFKEQ. The CDR3 has 14 amino acids. V gave up 6 bases and J gave up 4 bases, with 14 bases separating them. The input for sequencing was PBMCs from blood, taken approximately 22 months after vaccination. The sequence was obtained from a man aged 50 to 69 who received an inactivated influenza vaccine. The chain uses TRBV4-2 and TRBJ2-3; TRBD1 is a possible D gene (5 bases). The CDR3 sequence: CASRAGGAADTQYF. CDR3 bases: TGTGCCAGCAGGGCAGGTGGGGCCGCAGATACGCAGTATTTT.